The 24 T cell receptor beta chains given below trace back to one sample, sequenced in a study of CD8 T cells in Susac syndrome. Random-hexamer reverse transcription was applied to about 0.5 to 1 ug RNA. MiXCR, run by TCRdb on the immunoSEQ multiplex PCR reads, gives a single entry per CDR3 protein. The data show approximately 190,000 distinct CDR3 sequences, approximately 95% seen once. Sequences were obtained from CD4+ T cells from PBMCs. These receptors originate from a human donor with Susac syndrome.

The genes are TRBV20-1 and TRBJ2-5, with 12 bases fitting TRBD2. The CDR3 runs 14 residues. V shed 6 bases, J shed 4 bases, and the junction held 6 bases outside the gene matches. Germline lookup yields CDR1 DFQATT and CDR2 SNEGSKA (reference sequence). This chain's CDR3 is CSADGLAGPETQYF. DNA for the CDR3: TGCAGTGCCGACGGACTAGCGGGGCCAGAGACCCAGTACTTC.

The chain carries TRBV7-9 and TRBJ1-1; TRBD1 agrees at 7 bases. Germline V lookup: CDR1 SEHNR, CDR2 FQNEAQ (reference sequence). This CDR3 spans 14 amino acids. Germline trimming cut 6 bases from V and 2 bases from J; bases unmatched to any gene: 6. CDR3 amino acids: CASRQGQANTEAFF. CDR3 in DNA: TGTGCCAGCAGACAAGGACAGGCTAACACTGAAGCTTTCTTT.

The chain links TRBV29-1 to TRBJ1-1; D not resolved. CDR1 and CDR2 (germline): SQVTM, ANQGSEA. The V gene lost 4 bases and the J gene lost 4 bases, with 16 bases spanning the gap. The CDR3 runs 14 residues. The CDR3 coding sequence is TGCAGCGTTGGCGGTCCAAAGGTAGGCACTGAAGCTTTCTTT. Translating it yields CSVGGPKVGTEAFF.

This clonotype was seen once. In DNA form, the CDR3 reads TGTGCCTGGAGACGAGGGAACACTGAAGCTTTCTTT. This translates into CAWRRGNTEAFF. This chain joins TRBV30 and TRBJ1-1; unclear D gene. The ends were cut back, 3 bases at V and 1 base at J, with 6 bases in the middle. The CDR3 is 12 amino acids. CDR1 GTSNPN and CDR2 SVGIG come from the germline V gene (reference sequence). The variable domain in full, completed from reference TRBV30 and TRBJ1-1, reads SQTIHQWPATLVQPVGSPLSLECTVEGTSNPNLYWYRQAAGRGLQLLFYSVGIGQISSEVPQNLSASRPQDRQFILSSKKLLLSDSGFYLCAWRRGNTEAFFGQGTRLTVV.

Only one count was recorded for this clonotype. The V call is TRBV3-1, the J call TRBJ2-7; D may be TRBD1 (5 bases). V lost 0 bases, J lost 3 bases, and 9 bases lay in between. CDR3 size: 14 residues. CDR1 is LGHDT, CDR2 YNNKEL, per germline (reference sequence). The CDR3 spells CASSQDPGNYEQYF. The CDR3 DNA sequence: TGTGCCAGCAGCCAAGACCCAGGGAACTACGAGCAGTACTTC.

This clonotype has only a few counts. The chain links TRBV4-2 to TRBJ2-4; 13 bases line up with TRBD2. Unmatched junction bases numbered 11, after V lost 0 bases and J lost 3 bases. Germline V gene data show CDR1 as LGHNA and CDR2 as YNFKEQ. This CDR3 has 20 residues. DNA for the CDR3: TGTGCCAGCAGCCAAGAAAGGGGACTAGCGGGGCAACGAGGCAAAAACATTCAGTACTTC. Translated: CASSQERGLAGQRGKNIQYF.

The chain links TRBV20-1 to TRBJ1-3; 7 nucleotides agree with TRBD1. CDR1 and CDR2 (germline): DFQATT, SNEGSKA (reference sequence). Trimming took 3 bases from V and 3 from J; bases not matched to a gene: 5. This CDR3 spans 14 amino acids. The CDR3 is CSARTGTNGNTIYF. The CDR3 DNA is TGCAGTGCTAGGACAGGGACTAATGGAAACACCATATATTTT.

The chain has TRBV10-3 and TRBJ2-3; D is perhaps TRBD1 or TRBD2 (5 bases each). The CDR3 runs 13 residues. Germline V lookup: CDR1 ENHRY, CDR2 SYGVKD. V was pared by 4 bases and J by 4 bases, with 9 bases between. The chain's CDR3 is CAISAGQPDTQYF. The CDR3 DNA is TGTGCCATCAGTGCGGGGCAACCAGATACGCAGTATTTT.

The chain uses TRBV9 and TRBJ2-6, with D perhaps TRBD1 (6 bases). The CDR3 is made up of 16 amino acids. Germline loops: CDR1 SGDLS, CDR2 YYNGEE. Between the trimmed V and J ends, which lost 3 bases and 3 bases, there was a span of 13 bases. CDR3 sequence (DNA): TGTGCCAGCAGCGGGACAGAAGTTTATGGGGCCAACGTCCTGACTTTC. The encoded protein is CASSGTEVYGANVLTF.

V and J are TRBV12-5 and TRBJ2-1; the D gene could be TRBD1 or TRBD2 (5 bases each). Germline CDR1 reads LGHNT; CDR2 reads FRNRAP. Deletions cut 1 base from V and 5 bases from J, with 15 bases between. This CDR3 has 16 amino acids. The CDR3 here is CASGLGRALGHNEQFF. CDR3 in DNA: TGTGCTAGTGGTTTGGGACGAGCTCTGGGACACAATGAGCAGTTCTTC. Full variable domain (outside the CDR3, taken from reference TRBV12-5 and TRBJ2-1): DARVTQTPRHKVTEMGQEVTMRCQPILGHNTVFWYRQTMMQGLELLAYFRNRAPLDDSGMPKDRFSAEMPDATLATLKIQPSEPRDSAVYFCASGLGRALGHNEQFFGPGTRLTVL.

The gene calls are TRBV12-3 or TRBV12-4 and TRBJ1-4; a weak D match, TRBD1 (6 bases). The CDR3 spans 13 residues. The V end was cut by 3 bases, the J end by 8 bases, with 10 bases between. CDR3: CASSLMGGEKLFF. The CDR3 bases are TGTGCCAGCAGTTTGATGGGGGGCGAAAAACTGTTTTTT.

The chain recombines TRBV4-3 with TRBJ1-1; D might be TRBD1 (5 bases). The CDR3 loop spans 14 amino acids. The V gene lost 2 bases and the J gene lost 5 bases, with 12 bases spanning the gap. CDR1 LGHNA and CDR2 YSLEER come from the germline V gene. CDR3 DNA sequence: TGCGCCAGCAGCCAAATGGCCCAGGGTACTGAAGCTTTCTTT. This gives the protein CASSQMAQGTEAFF.

This rearrangement joins TRBV3-1 to TRBJ1-2, with D possibly TRBD1 on 6 matching bases. Trimming took 0 bases from V and 7 from J, leaving 15 bases between them. From germline, CDR1 is LGHDT and CDR2 YNNKEL (reference sequence). The CDR3 is 15 residues long. The CDR3 nucleotides read TGTGCCAGCAGCCAAGACCCTACAGGGACCGCTGGCTACACCTTC. This codes for CASSQDPTGTAGYTF.

The chain couples TRBV20-1 to TRBJ2-5, with D uncertain. Trimming cost V 3 bases and J 5 bases, with 10 bases left between them. CDR3 length equals 12 residues. CDR1 is DFQATT and CDR2 is SNEGSKA in the germline V gene (reference sequence). In DNA form, the CDR3 reads TGCAGTGCTAGTCCTGCCAAGGAGACCCAGTACTTC. Translated, it gives CSASPAKETQYF.

This chain links TRBV15 with TRBJ1-6, with a weak D call TRBD1 (5 bases). Germline lookup yields CDR1 LNHNV and CDR2 YYDKDF (reference sequence). V lost 1 base, J lost 12 bases, and 16 bases lay in between. The CDR3 has 15 amino acids. This CDR3 is CATSRGGTLGGPLHF. CDR3 bases: TGTGCCACCAGCAGAGGGGGGACTTTGGGCGGACCCCTCCACTTT.

This chain uses TRBV6-1 with TRBJ2-3, with 9 bases lining up with TRBD1. Trimming removed 7 bases from V and 6 bases from J; junction bases left unmatched: 8. This CDR3 comprises 14 residues. Germline CDR1 MNHNS, CDR2 SASEGT. The CDR3 nucleotides are TGTGCCAGCATCCTTGACAGGGGGGCGGATACGCAGTATTTT. Translation: CASILDRGADTQYF.

This clonotype was recorded once. The chain carries TRBV15 and TRBJ1-1, with D tentatively TRBD1 (6 bases). V lost 6 bases and J 4 bases, leaving 12 bases between the germline ends. The CDR3 is made up of 13 amino acids. The germline V gene encodes CDR1 LNHNV and CDR2 YYDKDF (reference sequence). In nucleotides, the CDR3 is TGTGCCACCAGGCATTCAGGGGTCACTGAAGCTTTCTTT. Its translation: CATRHSGVTEAFF. Filled out from reference TRBV15 and TRBJ1-1, the complete variable domain reads DAMVIQNPRYQVTQFGKPVTLSCSQTLNHNVMYWYQQKSSQAPKLLFHYYDKDFNNEADTPDNFQSRRPNTSFCFLDIRSPGLGDTAMYLCATRHSGVTEAFFGQGTRLTVV.

This clonotype was found once. This chain links TRBV13 with TRBJ2-1, with D perhaps given as TRBD1 or TRBD2 (5 bases each). There are 15 residues in the CDR3. From germline, CDR1 is PRHDT and CDR2 FYEKMQ (reference sequence). Trimming took 3 bases from V and 4 from J, leaving 13 bases between them. DNA of the CDR3: TGTGCCAGCAGCTTGAGACGGGGCGTTTACAATGAGCAGTTCTTC. Translated, it gives CASSLRRGVYNEQFF.

The gene calls are TRBV30 and TRBJ1-5; D remains ambiguous. V was trimmed by 1 base and J by 6 bases, leaving 10 bases between them. Germline CDR1 and CDR2: GTSNPN and SVGIG (reference sequence). This CDR3 contains 13 residues. The CDR3 DNA follows: TGTGCCTGGAGTGCCGGCTGGTCTCAGCCCCAGCATTTT. This gives the protein CAWSAGWSQPQHF.

This rearrangement joins TRBV13 to TRBJ1-2, with 7 bases lining up with TRBD1. The CDR3 covers 12 residues. Looked up from germline, CDR1 is PRHDT and CDR2 is FYEKMQ (reference sequence). Trimming took 5 bases from V and 6 from J; bases not matched to a gene: 3. This CDR3 reads CASSPGQNGYTF. The CDR3 DNA follows: TGTGCCAGCAGCCCGGGACAGAATGGCTACACCTTC.

J is TRBJ1-1 and V is TRBV12-3 or TRBV12-4; a weak D match, TRBD1 (6 bases). CDR3 length: 16 amino acids. The V end was cut by 1 base, the J end by 5 bases, with 17 bases between. DNA for the CDR3: TGTGCCAGCAGTTTAGAGGTTGGGGGGCGCGGGACTGAAGCTTTCTTT. It codes for CASSLEVGGRGTEAFF.

The chain carries TRBV20-1 and TRBJ2-7; TRBD1 or TRBD2 may be the D gene (6 bases each). V was cut by 4 bases and J by 3 bases, with 19 bases left in between. This CDR3 spans 15 amino acids. CDR1 and CDR2 (germline): DFQATT, SNEGSKA (reference sequence). The CDR3 DNA reads TGCAGTGCTATCGGGGGCCTCCACGGTGTCTACGAGCAGTACTTC. Protein sequence: CSAIGGLHGVYEQYF.

This rearrangement joins TRBV20-1 to TRBJ2-1; 7 positions match TRBD1. This CDR3 spans 15 amino acids. The germline V gene encodes CDR1 DFQATT and CDR2 SNEGSKA (reference sequence). Trimming at V came to 0 bases and at J to 4 bases, leaving 6 bases not matched to a gene. CDR3 residues: CSARDNRQGYNEQFF. The CDR3, as DNA: TGCAGTGCTAGAGATAATCGACAGGGATACAATGAGCAGTTCTTC.

J is TRBJ2-5 and V is TRBV5-6; D possibly uses TRBD1 or TRBD2 (6 bases each). From germline, CDR1 is SGHDT and CDR2 YYEEEE. The CDR3 is 15 amino acids. Trimming took off 7 bases at V and 5 bases at J, with 21 bases between the two ends. CDR3 region: CASRSGGHGGETQYF. Written as DNA, the CDR3 is TGTGCCAGCCGCTCTGGGGGCCACGGGGGTGAGACCCAGTACTTC.